The 21 T cell receptor beta chains listed next were all sequenced from one sample in a study of T cells in Graves' hyperthyroidism and ophthalmopathy (dated by TCRdb to the late 2010s). The library was made by multiplex PCR. Reads for this sample came from an Illumina HiSeq 2000. The TCR beta CDR3 regions were amplified from the RNA transcripts. The TCR CDR3 was subjected to a first round of RT-PCR using the HTBI primer set and the Qiagen OneStep RT-PCR kit. TCRdb applied fastp at Q25 and MiXCR to the public reads, then kept only in-frame beta chains. Entries are consolidated by CDR3 protein sequence, retaining the most common genes and DNA. In this sample the table shows 450,000 to 550,000 distinct CDR3 sequences, approximately 25% of which occur a single time. The ten biggest clones cover approximately 11% of the sample. The sample taken for sequencing was blood. These receptors were obtained from a woman in her thirties with Graves' ophthalmopathy.

This clonotype was seen at least ten times. The rearrangement joins TRBV20-1 to TRBJ1-1, with a weak D call TRBD1 (6 bases). The germline gives CDR1 DFQATT, CDR2 SNEGSKA (reference sequence). The CDR3 spans 15 residues. The V gene lost 4 bases and the J gene lost 3 bases, with 18 bases spanning the gap. CDR3 sequence: CSATRGDPSYTEAFF. The CDR3 bases are TGCAGTGCTACAAGGGGGGATCCCTCCTACACTGAAGCTTTCTTT.

This clonotype was counted ten times or more. The chain combines TRBV28 with TRBJ1-2, with TRBD1 identical over 10 bases. The CDR3 is 16 residues long. The germline V gene encodes CDR1 MDHEN and CDR2 SYDVKM. With V trimmed by 4 bases and J by 4 bases, 9 bases remained unmatched. The CDR3 DNA sequence: TGTGCCAGCAGTTCCTGGGCGGGACAGGGGTCCTATGGCTACACCTTC. Its protein is CASSSWAGQGSYGYTF.

Notes on this clonotype: A much larger clone is a single base away; this may be a read error. The V call is TRBV7-9, the J call TRBJ2-5; no firm D call. The CDR3 has 13 amino acids. The germline V gene encodes CDR1 SEHNR and CDR2 FQNEAQ (reference sequence). The CDR3 nucleotides are TGTGCCAGCAGCTTAGATGGAGAAGAGACCAAGTACTTC. Translating it yields CASSLDGEETKYF.

Note on this clonotype: A read error may produce the germline difference seen at one junction end. The rearrangement joins TRBV6-5 to TRBJ2-7; D tentatively fits TRBD1 or TRBD2 (5 bases each). CDR1 is MNHEY and CDR2 is SVGAGI in the germline V gene. CDR3 length: 15 amino acids. CDR3 region: CASSYPQLGVYDQYF. The CDR3 DNA is TGTGCCAGCAGTTACCCCCAACTGGGGGTTTACGATCAGTACTTC.

Details on this clonotype: A read error may explain this, as a much larger clone is one base away. The genes are TRBV11-2 and TRBJ1-2, with 8 bases matching TRBD1. The CDR3 extends over 15 amino acids. The germline CDR1 and CDR2 sequences are SGHAT and FQNNGV. The CDR3 protein is CTSSPGRGHHYGYTF. The CDR3 DNA follows: TGTACCAGCAGCCCCGGCAGGGGGCATCACTATGGCTACACCTTC.

This clonotype was counted many times. The chain has TRBV12-3 or TRBV12-4 and TRBJ1-2; 9 bases match TRBD1. CDR3 length: 15 amino acids. Trimming took 5 bases from V and 3 from J; bases not matched to a gene: 7. The CDR3 protein is CASSLLRTGDYGYTF. CDR3 nucleotide sequence: TGTGCCAGCAGTCTACTAAGGACAGGGGACTATGGCTACACCTTC.

This clonotype was seen many times. This chain links TRBV27 with TRBJ2-5; 7 bases line up with TRBD1. CDR1 and CDR2 (germline): MNHEY, SMNVEV (reference sequence). The CDR3 sequence is 14 residues long. With V trimmed by 10 bases and J by 5 bases, 13 bases remained unmatched. CDR3 residues: CATWERGRGETQYF. The CDR3 DNA is TGTGCCACCTGGGAAAGGGGGCGAGGCGAGACCCAGTACTTC.

This clonotype was seen a handful of times. The chain is built from TRBV10-1 and TRBJ2-2; no reliable D call. This CDR3 region has 15 residues. Trimming took 1 base from V and 3 from J, leaving 9 bases between them. CDR1 is WNHNN, CDR2 SYGVQD, per germline (reference sequence). CDR3 sequence reads: CASSELGLDTGELFF. CDR3 nucleotide sequence: TGCGCCAGCAGTGAGTTAGGGCTGGACACCGGGGAGCTGTTTTTT.

This clonotype was seen many times. V is TRBV5-1 and J is TRBJ1-2; 7 nucleotides agree with TRBD1. CDR1 is SGHRS, CDR2 YFSETQ, per germline. This CDR3 has 14 amino acids. V lost 0 bases and J lost 10; bases outside the gene matches: 9. The CDR3 nucleotides read TGCGCCAGCAGCTTGGTGTCTACAGGGGCTGCCTACACCTTC. It specifies CASSLVSTGAAYTF.

Comment on this clonotype: Just one base apart from a much larger clone, this may be a read error. This chain connects TRBV28 to TRBJ1-2; D is unresolved. Germline CDR1 reads MDHEN; CDR2 reads SYDVKM. This CDR3 has 12 amino acids. The ends were cut back, 2 bases at V and 4 bases at J, with 5 bases in the middle. The CDR3 region is CASSLIAYGYTF. The CDR3 DNA reads TGTGCCAGCAGTTTAATAGCCTATGGCTACACCTTC.

This clonotype was recorded many times. V and J are TRBV6-5 and TRBJ1-3; the match to TRBD1 covers 7 bases. This CDR3 region has 17 residues. Germline CDR1 MNHEY, CDR2 SVGAGI. V was pared by 0 bases and J by 3 bases, with 8 bases of the junction left unmatched. CDR3 DNA sequence: TGTGCCAGCAGTTACTCGTTGGAGGGGGCGCGTGGAAACACCATATATTTT. It codes for CASSYSLEGARGNTIYF.

This clonotype occurred many times. The chain links TRBV29-1 to TRBJ1-1; a weak D match, TRBD1 (5 bases). The CDR3 length is 13 residues. Germline V gene sequence: CDR1 SQVTM, CDR2 ANQGSEA. V shed 2 bases and J shed 4 bases, with 11 bases lying between them. The CDR3 reads CSVETQGGTEAFF. The CDR3 DNA is TGCAGCGTTGAAACGCAGGGTGGCACTGAAGCTTTCTTT.

Many counts were recorded for this clonotype. CDR3 region: CASSPTPVAGGTGELFF. DNA of the CDR3: TGTGCCAGCAGCCCGACCCCGGTAGCGGGGGGCACCGGGGAGCTGTTTTTT. The chain couples TRBV4-2 to TRBJ2-2; 10 nucleotides agree with TRBD2. Germline V gene data show CDR1 as LGHNA and CDR2 as YNFKEQ. The CDR3 is 17 amino acids. Losses at the gene ends were 4 bases for V and 4 bases for J; bases not matched to a gene: 9.

The table lists this clonotype with many counts. The chain links TRBV15 to TRBJ1-5; D gene ambiguous. CDR3 size: 15 residues. Germline values: CDR1 LNHNV, CDR2 YYDKDF (reference sequence). Trimming stripped 7 bases from V and 3 bases from J, with 16 bases between. The CDR3 is CATKTDRAPNQPQHF. Here the CDR3 DNA reads TGTGCCACCAAGACCGACCGGGCCCCCAATCAGCCCCAGCATTTT.

This clonotype was counted ten times or more. The chain combines TRBV7-3 with TRBJ2-1; no reliable D call. Germline values: CDR1 SGHTA, CDR2 FQGTGA. The CDR3 loop spans 13 amino acids. Trimming removed 5 bases from V and 10 bases from J, with 15 bases in between. The CDR3 loop is CASSPTASEEQFF. CDR3 coding DNA: TGTGCCAGCAGCCCAACTGCGTCGGAAGAGCAGTTCTTC.

This clonotype has a count of ten or more. The chain employs TRBV18 and TRBJ2-5; D is undetermined. This CDR3 comprises 14 residues. Germline assignment: CDR1 KGHSH and CDR2 LQKENI. Deletions cut 4 bases from V and 4 bases from J, with 13 bases between. CDR3 amino acids: CASSLNNGRETQYF. The CDR3 DNA sequence: TGTGCCAGCTCACTCAACAATGGAAGAGAGACCCAGTACTTC.

The rearrangement uses TRBV28 and TRBJ1-5; 8 bases align to TRBD1. Trimming cost V 6 bases and J 5 bases; bases outside gene matches: 12. This CDR3 is built from 16 residues. The germline V gene encodes CDR1 MDHEN and CDR2 SYDVKM. The CDR3 here is CASSTATDRAYQPQHF. In nucleotides, the CDR3 is TGTGCCAGCAGCACTGCGACGGACAGGGCGTATCAGCCCCAGCATTTT.

There are many counts of this clonotype. The V call is TRBV20-1, the J call TRBJ1-6, with D uncertain. The CDR3 runs to 13 residues. Per germline, CDR1 DFQATT and CDR2 SNEGSKA (reference sequence). The V and J ends lost 0 bases and 8 bases respectively, with 8 bases between them. CDR3 protein: CSARDGFDSPLHF. The CDR3 DNA reads as TGCAGTGCTAGAGATGGGTTTGATTCACCCCTCCACTTT.

This clonotype came up many times. The CDR3 DNA reads TGTGCCACCAGTGACTCAAACAGGGTTGGGACCGGGGAGCTGTTTTTT. Its protein product is CATSDSNRVGTGELFF. The chain joins TRBV24-1 to TRBJ2-2; maybe TRBD1 (6 bases). The germline CDR1 and CDR2 sequences are KGHDR and SFDVKD. Trimming removed 4 bases at V and 5 bases at J, with 16 bases between. The CDR3 has 16 amino acids.

This clonotype was seen ten or more times. The chain links TRBV12-3 or TRBV12-4 to TRBJ1-5; no clear D gene. V gave up 1 base and J gave up 2 bases, with 6 bases separating them. CDR3 length: 14 amino acids. CDR3 sequence reads: CASSLGIRNQPQHF. DNA for the CDR3: TGTGCCAGCAGTTTAGGGATACGCAATCAGCCCCAGCATTTT.

This clonotype showed up many times. The chain recombines TRBV5-1 with TRBJ2-7, with 14 bases fitting TRBD2. This CDR3 comprises 15 residues. Per germline, CDR1 SGHRS and CDR2 YFSETQ. The junction had 2 bases not matched to a gene; V was cut back by 3 bases and J by 3 bases. The CDR3 protein is CASSWTSGGIYEQYF. The CDR3 DNA reads TGCGCCAGCAGCTGGACTAGCGGGGGGATCTACGAGCAGTACTTC.